This passage covers 13 T cell receptor beta chains from one sample sequenced in a study of blood T cell repertoires in COVID-19. TCRdb keeps only in-frame clones here, not all; method: immunoSEQ multiplex PCR. The sample holds approximately 440,000 clones, roughly nine tenths seen once. The sequencing input was PBMCs or T cells enriched from blood (not recorded which). The receptors originated from a woman younger than 35 who had recovered from COVID-19.

In this sample, this clone turned up once. This chain links TRBV19 with TRBJ1-5, with TRBD1 identical over 8 bases. The V gene's germline CDR1 is LNHDA and CDR2 SQIVND (reference sequence). The CDR3 runs 15 residues. With 7 bases clipped from V and 0 bases from J, the junction kept 5 bases outside the gene matches. Written as DNA, the CDR3 is TGTGCCAGTAATACGGGACAGGATAGCAATCAGCCCCAGCATTTT. It codes for CASNTGQDSNQPQHF.

V gene TRBV30 combines with J gene TRBJ1-4; tentatively, D is TRBD1 (5 bases). Germline V gene data show CDR1 as GTSNPN and CDR2 as SVGIG (reference sequence). V was cut by 0 bases and J by 10 bases, with 15 bases left in between. This CDR3 contains 14 residues. The CDR3 nucleotides are TGTGCCTGGAGTGTAGGGTCCCGCGGGGGAAAACTGTTTTTT. Protein sequence: CAWSVGSRGGKLFF. The whole variable domain, remainder taken from reference TRBV30 and TRBJ1-4, is SQTIHQWPATLVQPVGSPLSLECTVEGTSNPNLYWYRQAAGRGLQLLFYSVGIGQISSEVPQNLSASRPQDRQFILSSKKLLLSDSGFYLCAWSVGSRGGKLFFGSGTQLSVL.

This chain uses TRBV15 with TRBJ1-2; D might be TRBD1 (6 bases). The CDR3 extends over 15 amino acids. Trimming took 0 bases from V and 5 from J, leaving 13 bases between them. Germline V gene sequence: CDR1 LNHNV, CDR2 YYDKDF (reference sequence). CDR3 sequence: CATSRDRTDSYGYTF. In DNA form, the CDR3 reads TGTGCCACCAGCAGAGATAGGACAGATTCTTATGGCTACACCTTC.

In DNA, the CDR3 is TGCGCCAGCAGCCTATTAGCGGGGGACGCAGATACGCAGTATTTT. It codes for CASSLLAGDADTQYF. The J gene is TRBJ2-3, the V gene TRBV4-1, with TRBD2 matching 9 bases. Trimming cost V 4 bases and J 4 bases; bases outside gene matches: 6. The CDR3 covers 15 residues. Germline V gives CDR1 MGHRA, CDR2 YSYEKL.

The chain is built from TRBV5-1 and TRBJ1-1, with D perhaps matching TRBD1 (5 bases). The germline V and J ends were trimmed by 0 bases and 3 bases, with 18 bases remaining between them. Germline loops: CDR1 SGHRS, CDR2 YFSETQ. CDR3 length: 17 amino acids. The CDR3 DNA sequence: TGCGCCAGCAGCTTGGCCCCTCTTTTGGGGGGGGACACTGAAGCTTTCTTT. Translated, it gives CASSLAPLLGGDTEAFF.

J is TRBJ1-2 and V is TRBV9, with D perhaps matching TRBD1 (5 bases). The V end lost 0 bases, the J end lost 2 bases, and 11 bases lay between the germline ends. Per germline, CDR1 SGDLS and CDR2 YYNGEE. This CDR3 is built from 15 residues. CDR3 in amino acids: CASSVGRGLNYGYTF. DNA for the CDR3: TGTGCCAGCAGCGTAGGGAGGGGATTGAACTATGGCTACACCTTC.

The chain is built from TRBV4-2 and TRBJ1-4, with TRBD1 matching over 8 bases. This CDR3 is built from 16 residues. Germline lookup yields CDR1 LGHNA and CDR2 YNFKEQ. V lost 1 base and J lost 2; bases outside the gene matches: 3. In nucleotides, the CDR3 is TGTGCCAGCAGCCAAGGACAGGGGTCGACTAATGAAAAACTGTTTTTT. It yields the protein CASSQGQGSTNEKLFF.

This clone appeared a single time. V gene TRBV6-5 combines with J gene TRBJ2-7, with 7 bases that match TRBD1. Germline CDR1 MNHEY, CDR2 SVGAGI. The CDR3 contains 14 residues. J lost 3 bases, V lost 9 bases, and 11 bases had no gene match. CDR3 sequence: CASRGQANFYEQYF. The CDR3 region has the DNA TGTGCCAGTAGAGGACAGGCAAATTTCTACGAGCAGTACTTC.

The chain uses TRBV7-2 and TRBJ1-2; D not certain. The CDR3 covers 16 residues. The germline gives CDR1 SGHTA, CDR2 FQGNSA. Between the trimmed V and J ends, which lost 3 bases and 2 bases, there was a span of 16 bases. The CDR3 loop is CASSFLVGRWNYGYTF. In DNA form, the CDR3 reads TGTGCCAGCAGCTTTCTAGTTGGGAGATGGAACTATGGCTACACCTTC.

This rearrangement joins TRBV5-8 to TRBJ1-5, with no clear D. CDR1 and CDR2 (germline): SGHTS, YDEGEE. This CDR3 contains 13 residues. Trimming took off 4 bases at V and 4 bases at J, with 9 bases between the two ends. DNA of the CDR3: TGTGCCAGCAGCCGAGACGGGAATCAGCCCCAGCATTTT. Its translation is CASSRDGNQPQHF.

This clone has just one count. The chain has TRBV20-1 and TRBJ1-1; TRBD1 aligns across 9 bases. This CDR3 spans 15 amino acids. After removal of 3 bases from V and 3 bases from J, the junction contained 8 bases not matched to a gene. CDR1 and CDR2 (germline): DFQATT, SNEGSKA (reference sequence). CDR3: CSASGSTGGHTEAFF. As DNA, the CDR3 is TGCAGTGCTAGTGGATCTACAGGGGGCCACACTGAAGCTTTCTTT.

The gene calls are TRBV24-1 and TRBJ1-5, with D unclear. The CDR3 spans 15 residues. V gave up 5 bases and J gave up 0 bases, with 10 bases separating them. Germline V gene lookup returns CDR1 KGHDR and CDR2 SFDVKD. This chain's CDR3 is CATSGPTPSNQPQHF. The DNA of the CDR3 is TGTGCCACCAGTGGCCCTACCCCTAGCAATCAGCCCCAGCATTTT.

The table lists this clone with a count of one. Compared with germline, one end of the junction differs, possibly owing to a read error. The V call is TRBV10-1, the J call TRBJ2-1; D unclear. Per the germline V gene, CDR1 is WNHNN and CDR2 is SYGVQD (reference sequence). The CDR3 loop spans 12 amino acids. CDR3 bases: TGCGCCAGCTCTGACTCCTTCAATGAGCAGTTCTTC. Amino acids: CASSDSFNEQFF.